This is a list of T cell receptor beta chains from one sample in a study of shared clonotypes between healthy human individuals. The repertoire was sequenced with immunoSEQ multiplex PCR; TCRdb's copy has only in-frame clones and lacks some. The sample yields more than 400,000 clones, around 80% seen once. The sequenced sample was PBMCs. These receptors were obtained from a woman in her 40s in good health. Some clones in this sample may be carry-over from other donors' samples. Both conserved end residues are part of each CDR3. A D gene is named only where the DNA matches it firmly. The listing skips clone size in some rows; elsewhere it reads once, few, many or a size class.

13	-	-	TRBV7-2	TRBJ1-1	TGTGCCAGCAGCTTCCCGCTGAACACTGAAGCTTTCTTT	CASSFPLNTEAFF
14	-	-	TRBV19	TRBJ1-5	TGTGCCAGTAGTACCGGGCAGATCAATCAGCCCCAGCATTTT	CASSTGQINQPQHF
13	TRBD1	-	TRBV7-9	TRBJ1-1	TGTGCCAGCTTTGTCAGGGGGACAACTGAAGCTTTCTTT	CASFVRGTTEAFF
14	-	-	TRBV11-3	TRBJ2-3	TGTGCCAGCAGCTTAGACGGGAATACAGATACGCAGTATTTT	CASSLDGNTDTQYF
15	TRBD1	-	TRBV18	TRBJ2-5	TGTGCCAGCTCACTTCGGACAGGGCTGGGAGAGACCCAGTACTTC	CASSLRTGLGETQYF
13	-	-	TRBV19	TRBJ1-5	TGTGCCAGTAGTATCGGCGGCAATCAGCCCCAGCATTTT	CASSIGGNQPQHF
13	TRBD1	-	TRBV30	TRBJ1-2	TGTGCCTGGAGGGGACAGGGTCGGTATGGCTACACCTTC	CAWRGQGRYGYTF
12	TRBD1	-	TRBV5-1	TRBJ2-7	TGCGCCAGCAGCTGGACAGGGACCGAGCAGTACTTC	CASSWTGTEQYF
15	TRBD1	-	TRBV5-1	TRBJ2-1	TGCGCCAGCAGCCCAGGGACAGGCTCCTACAATGAGCAGTTCTTC	CASSPGTGSYNEQFF
13	-	-	TRBV2	TRBJ1-1	TGTGCCAGCTTAAAAGAGTCAAACACTGAAGCTTTCTTT	CASLKESNTEAFF
15	-	-	TRBV4-2	TRBJ2-2	TGTGCCAGCAGCCCAACAGGGTTTTTCACCGGGGAGCTGTTTTTT	CASSPTGFFTGELFF
17	TRBD1	once	TRBV28	TRBJ2-7	TGTGCCAGCAAAGGACAGGGGGGGGTAGGAGGTCCCTACGAGCAGTACTTC	CASKGQGGVGGPYEQYF
13	TRBD1	-	TRBV5-1	TRBJ1-1	TGCGCCAGCAGCCTACAGGGGTTCACTGAAGCTTTCTTT	CASSLQGFTEAFF
14	-	-	TRBV2	TRBJ1-4	TGTGCCAGCAGGACTCAGGCCTCTAATGAAAAACTGTTTTTT	CASRTQASNEKLFF
13	-	-	TRBV27	TRBJ1-1	TGTGCCAGCAGTTTATCAGGGGCCACTGAAGCTTTCTTT	CASSLSGATEAFF
14	-	-	TRBV15	TRBJ2-3	TGTGCCACCAGCAGAGATCGGCGGTTGGGGTGGCGGTATTTT	CATSRDRRLGWRYF
16	-	-	TRBV5-4	TRBJ2-1	TGTGCCAGCAGCTTGAGGGCGGGAAGCTCCTACAATGAGCAGTTCTTC	CASSLRAGSSYNEQFF
15	TRBD1	-	TRBV28	TRBJ2-1	TGTGCCAGCAGCCAGGACAGGGAAAACGGCAATGAGCAGTTCTTC	CASSQDRENGNEQFF
13	TRBD1	-	TRBV6-1	TRBJ2-3	TGTGCCAGCAGTGAAGACAGGGGAGATACGCAGTATTTT	CASSEDRGDTQYF
14	TRBD2	-	TRBV28	TRBJ2-1	TGTGCCAGCAGCCCGCTAGCGGGCGACAATGAGCAGTTCTTC	CASSPLAGDNEQFF
13	-	-	TRBV28	TRBJ1-2	TGTGCCAGCAGTCAGGGGTTCATAAGGGGCTACACCTTC	CASSQGFIRGYTF
15	TRBD2	-	TRBV28	TRBJ2-5	TGTGCCAGCAGTTTTCCAGCGGGAGGAAAAGAGACCCAGTACTTC	CASSFPAGGKETQYF
11	-	-	TRBV6-5	TRBJ2-7	TGTGCCAGCAGTTACTCGACGGACTTGCACTTC	CASSYSTDLHF
12	-	few	TRBV10-2	TRBJ1-6	TGCGCCAGCAGTGAGAGGGCTTTACCCCTCCACTTT	CASSERALPLHF
17	TRBD2	-	TRBV5-1	TRBJ2-3	TGCGCCAGCAGGCCTACTAGCGGGAGACCCCGGGGCGATACGCAGTATTTT	CASRPTSGRPRGDTQYF
13	-	-	TRBV19	TRBJ1-1	TGTGCCAGTAGCGCGACAAAGAACACTGAAGCTTTCTTT	CASSATKNTEAFF
14	-	few	TRBV19	TRBJ2-7	TGTGCCAGTAGTAAGACTTGGGGGGCTTACGAGCAGTACTTC	CASSKTWGAYEQYF
17	-	few	TRBV4-2	TRBJ1-3	TGTGCCAGCAGCCAAGTTCCGGACGGCAACTCTGGAAACACCATATATTTT	CASSQVPDGNSGNTIYF
15	TRBD2	many	TRBV25-1	TRBJ2-1	TGTGCCAGCAGTGAAAAGGGTAGCGGGAGTGATGAGCAGTTCTTC	CASSEKGSGSDEQFF
14	-	-	TRBV7-8	TRBJ2-1	TGTGCCAGCAGCTTAGTGGTAGGGTACAATGAGCAGTTCTTC	CASSLVVGYNEQFF
14	-	-	TRBV7-2	TRBJ1-2	TGTGCCAGCAGCCCCGCCGGAATTAACTATGGCTACACCTTC	CASSPAGINYGYTF
15	-	-	TRBV19	TRBJ2-2	TGTGCCAGTAGTATCCAAATGGCGAACACCGGGGAGCTGTTTTTT	CASSIQMANTGELFF
14	-	-	TRBV9	TRBJ2-3	TGTGCCAGCAGCGTTTCGGGAGAGTCAGATACGCAGTATTTT	CASSVSGESDTQYF
14	TRBD1	-	TRBV5-4	TRBJ1-2	TGTGCCAGCAGCTCCCGGACAGGGGAGTGGGGCTACACCTTC	CASSSRTGEWGYTF
16	TRBD2	-	TRBV7-2	TRBJ2-7	TGTGCCAGCAGTTCAGGACTAGCGGGATCATACTACGAGCAGTACTTC	CASSSGLAGSYYEQYF
15	-	-	TRBV5-6	TRBJ1-2	TGTGCCAGCAGCTTGTGGGTAGTCTATAACTATGGCTACACCTTC	CASSLWVVYNYGYTF
12	-	-	TRBV29-1	TRBJ2-3	TGCAGCGTTGTCGCAGCAAGGCATACGCAGTATTTT	CSVVAARHTQYF
15	-	-	TRBV5-1	TRBJ2-7	TGCGCCAGCAGCTTAGCCCCGGGCCCTTTATACGAGCAGTACTTC	CASSLAPGPLYEQYF
15	TRBD1	-	TRBV5-1	TRBJ2-5	TGCGCCAGCAGCTCGAGGGGACAGCCCCAAGAGACCCAGTACTTC	CASSSRGQPQETQYF